This T cell receptor (beta chain) came from a study of blood T cell repertoires in COVID-19. Study-wide context: Researchers got acute and convalescent COVID-19 samples from the United States, Italy and Spain.

V shed 3 bases and J shed 0 bases, with 9 bases lying between them. Per the germline V gene, CDR1 is SEHNR and CDR2 is FQNEAQ (reference sequence). The CDR3 totals 15 residues. Within 2 weeks before study entry, exposed participants met a COVID-19 case. Study processing details: Reference gene primer amplification gave nucleated cell count estimates. Profiled with immunoSEQ multiplex PCR; TCRdb holds only in-frame clones, not every one. The V and J calls and clone size were taken over from that table, and D and trimming were inferred from the DNA. The repertoire holds approximately 250,000 clones, with 91% as singletons. Worth noting for this clone: This specimen includes other DNA sequences encoding the same CDR3.

The TCR was taken from a man aged 35-49 years who had been exposed to COVID-19. This sequence joins TRBV7-9 and TRBJ2-1; tentatively, D is TRBD2 (6 bases). The specimen sequenced was PBMCs or T cells enriched from blood (not recorded which). The CDR3 is CASSLAGSSYNEQFF. The CDR3 DNA reads TGTGCCAGCAGCTTGGCGGGGAGCTCCTACAATGAGCAGTTCTTC. Looking up the rest from reference TRBV7-9 and TRBJ2-1 gives the full variable domain: DTGVSQNPRHKITKRGQNVTFRCDPISEHNRLYWYRQTLGQGPEFLTYFQNEAQLEKSRLLSDRFSAERPKGSFSTLEIQRTEQGDSAMYLCASSLAGSSYNEQFFGPGTRLTVL.